The 6 T cell receptor beta chains presented below share a single source sample, sequenced in a study of blood T cell repertoires in COVID-19. The table came from immunoSEQ multiplex PCR; TCRdb's copy has only in-frame clones and leaves some out. Seen here are about 55,000 clones, around 90% observed once, and the top ten hold 16%. The sequenced material came from peripheral blood. These receptors came from a man at least 80 years old with acute or convalescent COVID-19.

The chain uses TRBV28 and TRBJ2-3, with TRBD2 matching over 8 bases. The germline CDR1 and CDR2 sequences are MDHEN and SYDVKM. The junction had 8 bases not matched to a gene; V was cut back by 2 bases and J by 4 bases. This CDR3 has 16 residues. This CDR3 is CASSLRRGGTSDTQYF. The CDR3 DNA is TGTGCCAGCAGTTTAAGGCGCGGGGGGACTTCAGATACGCAGTATTTT.

This clone was seen once. The chain employs TRBV5-1 and TRBJ2-5, with 9 positions matching TRBD2. Germline trimming cut 4 bases from V and 2 bases from J; bases unmatched to any gene: 9. This CDR3 has 16 residues. Germline V gene lookup returns CDR1 SGHRS and CDR2 YFSETQ. The CDR3 nucleotides are TGCGCCAGCAGCCGCAGGCTGGCGGGGGGGCAAGAGACCCAGTACTTC. Its translation: CASSRRLAGGQETQYF.

This clone has just a few counts. The chain is built from TRBV10-3 and TRBJ1-1; 10 nucleotides align to TRBD1. The CDR3 runs to 14 residues. Per germline, CDR1 ENHRY and CDR2 SYGVKD. V shed 6 bases, J shed 6 bases, and the junction held 7 bases outside the gene matches. DNA of the CDR3: TGTGCCATCAGGGGGGACAGGGGAAGACCTGAAGCTTTCTTT. Protein sequence: CAIRGDRGRPEAFF.

This chain joins TRBV12-3 or TRBV12-4 and TRBJ1-1; 8 nucleotides align to TRBD1. Trimming at V came to 2 bases and at J to 7 bases, leaving 3 bases not matched to a gene. The CDR3 is 13 residues long. This CDR3 reads CASSLYRGSEAFF. CDR3 in DNA: TGTGCCAGCAGTTTATACAGGGGGAGTGAAGCTTTCTTT.

This chain joins TRBV7-8 and TRBJ1-6; 7 positions agree with TRBD1. This CDR3 is built from 14 residues. Germline CDR1 SGHVS, CDR2 FQNEAQ. Trimming cost V 5 bases and J 13 bases; bases outside gene matches: 11. The CDR3 spells CASSPGQPVGPLHF. CDR3 in DNA: TGTGCCAGCAGCCCGGGACAGCCAGTGGGTCCCCTCCACTTT.

This clone has just one count. The chain combines TRBV29-1 with TRBJ2-3; D is perhaps TRBD1 (5 bases). This CDR3 comprises 14 residues. V lost 5 bases to trimming and J lost 4 bases, with 16 bases between them. The germline V gene encodes CDR1 SQVTM and CDR2 ANQGSEA. The CDR3: CSVWSKGVADTQYF. The CDR3 DNA reads as TGCAGCGTTTGGTCAAAAGGGGTGGCAGATACGCAGTATTTT.